These T cell receptor beta chains were read from a single sample in a study of persistence of HIV-infected CD4 T cells. No antigen has been identified for these receptors. Here immunoSEQ multiplex PCR was the method, and the copy in TCRdb shows in-frame clones only, minus some. Among under 40,000 clones listed, around 80% were seen once. Source: CD4+ T cells sorted from PBMCs after 18-hour stimulation, taken from a patient who received antiretroviral therapy. These TCRs come from an adult woman with HIV who was CMV-seropositive. The CDR3 runs from the conserved cysteine through the conserved F or W. Fields, in order: J gene, clone size, D gene, V gene, CDR3 DNA, CDR3 protein. A D gene is named only where the DNA matches it firmly. Clone size is stated in some rows and not others, as once, few, many or a class when expanded.

>TRBJ1-5|NA|NA|TRBV2
TGTGCCAGCAGTGAACCGAGGGGAGACAATCAGCCCCAGCATTTT
CASSEPRGDNQPQHF
>TRBJ1-4|NA|NA|TRBV7-8
TGTGCCAGCAGCTTAGGGACAGTGGATAATGAAAAACTGTTTTTT
CASSLGTVDNEKLFF
>TRBJ2-1|NA|TRBD1|TRBV6-1
TGTGCCAGCAGTGCTATGACAGGGTGGTCCTACAATGAGCAGTTCTTC
CASSAMTGWSYNEQFF
>TRBJ1-2|NA|NA|TRBV7-9
TGTGCCAGCAGCTTGGGCGGGGGAAGGCCCTCCGGCTACACCTTC
CASSLGGGRPSGYTF
>TRBJ1-1|few|NA|TRBV29-1
TGCAGCGGACAGAACACTGAAGCTTTCTTT
CSGQNTEAFF
>TRBJ1-3|NA|NA|TRBV24-1
TGTGCCACCAGTGATTTGCGCTCTGGAAACACCATATATTTT
CATSDLRSGNTIYF
>TRBJ2-3|few|NA|TRBV20-1
TGCAGTGCTAGGGTACGTTCGACGCAGTATTTT
CSARVRSTQYF
>TRBJ1-5|NA|NA|TRBV12-3/TRBV12-4
TGTGCCAGCAGCTCGGGCCAAAATCAGCCCCAGCATTTT
CASSSGQNQPQHF
>TRBJ1-1|NA|NA|TRBV11-3
TGTGCCAGCAGCTTAGGAGCTAACACTGAAGCTTTCTTT
CASSLGANTEAFF
>TRBJ1-3|NA|TRBD1|TRBV6-5
TGTGCCAGCACCCCAGGGGGTCTTGGAAACACCATATATTTT
CASTPGGLGNTIYF
>TRBJ2-7|NA|NA|TRBV5-1
TGCGCCAGCCCCAGGGTGGGATACTACGAGCAGTACTTC
CASPRVGYYEQYF
>TRBJ1-4|few|TRBD1|TRBV28
TGTGCCAGCAGTCTTACAGGGGCGTACTTTGAAAAACTGTTTTTT
CASSLTGAYFEKLFF
>TRBJ2-2|NA|NA|TRBV15
TGTGCCACCAGCAAGGCCGGGGAGCTGTTTTTT
CATSKAGELFF
>TRBJ1-5|NA|NA|TRBV21-1
TGTGCCAGCAGCAAAGGGGGGATGAGCAATCAGCCCCAGCATTTT
CASSKGGMSNQPQHF
>TRBJ1-4|NA|NA|TRBV12-5
TGTGCTAGTGACCCGGGGGGGTCCTATGAAAAACTGTTTTTT
CASDPGGSYEKLFF
>TRBJ1-2|NA|TRBD1|TRBV29-1
TGCAGCGTCATAACCGGGACAAGGGGGCGCGTCTATGGCTACACCTTC
CSVITGTRGRVYGYTF
>TRBJ2-7|NA|NA|TRBV2
TGTGCCAGCAGTCCAGTGGTCTACGAGCAGTACTTC
CASSPVVYEQYF
>TRBJ1-1|NA|NA|TRBV5-8
TGTGCCAGCAGCTCTCGGGGAAGGACTGAAGCTTTCTTT
CASSSRGRTEAFF
>TRBJ1-2|NA|TRBD1|TRBV3-1/TRBV3-2
TGTGCCAGCAGCCGACAGGGGGCGGAGAATGGCTACACCTTC
CASSRQGAENGYTF
>TRBJ2-6|NA|NA|TRBV2
TGTGCCAGCAGGGGACTTGGGGGGGCCAACGTCCTGACTTTC
CASRGLGGANVLTF
>TRBJ1-1|NA|TRBD1|TRBV6-5
TGTGCCAGCAGTACAGGGGGACCCACTGAAGCTTTCTTT
CASSTGGPTEAFF
>TRBJ2-2|few|NA|TRBV29-1
TGCAGCGTTGTTCCCAGGGGAAGGAGCACCGGGGAGCTGTTTTTT
CSVVPRGRSTGELFF
>TRBJ1-1|NA|TRBD1|TRBV15
TGTGCCACCAGCAGGGACAGGTTAGGGTCGGCTTTCTTT
CATSRDRLGSAFF
>TRBJ1-1|NA|NA|TRBV29-1
TGCAGCGTGAGCAGAGGAGGTACCACTGAAGCTTTCTTT
CSVSRGGTTEAFF
>TRBJ2-5|NA|NA|TRBV13
TGTGCCAGCAGCTTAGGGAGGGACCAAGAGACCCAGTACTTC
CASSLGRDQETQYF
>TRBJ2-7|NA|TRBD1|TRBV27
TGTGCCAGCAGTTTCCTTGACAGGGGCGAGCAGTACTTC
CASSFLDRGEQYF
>TRBJ1-6|once|NA|TRBV2
TGCGCCAGCATCATAGGCAGGGGCTCACCCCTCCACTTT
CASIIGRGSPLHF
>TRBJ1-1|NA|NA|TRBV7-9
TGTGCCAGCAGCTTAGAGGGGACCACTGAAGCTTTCTTT
CASSLEGTTEAFF
>TRBJ1-5|NA|NA|TRBV4-1
TGCGCCAGCAGCCAAGGACACGGTTATAGCAATCAGCCCCAGCATTTT
CASSQGHGYSNQPQHF
>TRBJ1-2|NA|NA|TRBV18
TGTGCCAGCTCACCTGACGGCCACTATGGCTACACCTTC
CASSPDGHYGYTF
>TRBJ2-2|NA|NA|TRBV5-1
TGCGCCAGCAGCCCGATGGGCGGGGAGCTGTTTTTT
CASSPMGGELFF
>TRBJ2-3|few|TRBD2|TRBV5-1
TGCGCCAGTGGGGAGGGTGCAGATACGCAGTATTTT
CASGEGADTQYF
>TRBJ1-5|NA|TRBD1|TRBV11-2
TGTGCCAGCAGCCCTCGAGGACAGGCCCAGTATAGCAATCAGCCCCAGCATTTT
CASSPRGQAQYSNQPQHF